Detailed here is one T cell receptor beta chain. TCRdb's table, derived via immunoSEQ multiplex PCR, lists solely in-frame clones and lacks some. The repertoire consists of about 120,000 clones, with 85% to 90% occurring once and the leading ten covering just under 6.5%. The entry originates in a study of cytomegalovirus exposure and HLA in healthy donors. Sequences were obtained from PBMCs. This TCR was recovered from a woman in her late teens or twenties in good health and CMV-seropositive.

The CDR3 region is CASSPESEETQYF. CDR3 in DNA: TGTGCCAGCAGTCCGGAGTCGGAGGAGACCCAGTACTTC. J is TRBJ2-5 and V is TRBV5-6, with D hard to call. The CDR3 has 13 residues. Between the trimmed V and J ends, which lost 5 bases and 5 bases, there was a span of 13 bases. CDR1 is SGHDT and CDR2 is YYEEEE in the germline V gene. Complete variable domain (other parts from reference TRBV5-6 and TRBJ2-5): DAGVTQSPTHLIKTRGQQVTLRCSPKSGHDTVSWYQQALGQGPQFIFQYYEEEERQRGNFPDRFSGHQFPNYSSELNVNALLLGDSALYLCASSPESEETQYFGPGTRLLVL.